Included here is one T cell receptor beta chain sequence, with context. Its matching antigen is unknown. At one boundary the junction diverges from the germline segment, which might be a read error. The study ran its PCR with 60 Vbeta and 13 Jbeta primers. The method was immunoSEQ multiplex PCR; TCRdb's version includes in-frame clones alone and lacks a portion of them. The table shows 160,000 or so clones, with 60% to 80% occurring only once. This specimen comes from a study of cytomegalovirus exposure and HLA in healthy donors. The study's findings and limits: There were reportedly fewer N-insertions in an Asian-associated ancestry cluster than the roughly 670-donor mean, in a later analysis. Serostatus for CMV was the only available immune exposure information. Some V segments could not be told apart, so they were left out, TRBV6-2 and TRBV6-3 among them.

The CDR3 covers 20 residues. Germline assignment: CDR1 SGHRS and CDR2 YFSETQ. Sample: PBMCs. This TCR came from a man aged 40-49 years in good health and CMV-seropositive. This rearrangement joins TRBV5-1 to TRBJ2-6; maybe TRBD2 (6 bases). The chain's CDR3 is CASSVSVGGFSLSGANGLTF. The CDR3 nucleotides are TGCGCCAGCAGCGTGTCGGTCGGGGGTTTTTCTCTCTCTGGGGCCAACGGCCTGACTTTC.